A selection of T cell receptor beta chains follows, all from one sample in a study of CD8 T cells in ankylosing spondylitis. TCRdb called the 5' RACE reads again in MiXCR, with one record for every CDR3 protein. The data contain about 36,000 distinct CDR3 sequences, around 6.2% of them singletons. Source material: blood, either unsorted or a sorted T cell fraction (not recorded which). The receptors were sampled from a male donor with ankylosing spondylitis or in good health (not recorded which). The CDR3 runs from the conserved cysteine through the conserved F or W. D genes are given only for firm matches. Sizes are listed as once, few or many counts, or a class when the clone is expanded.

d_call clone_size j_call v_call cdr3_aa cdr3_nt
- many TRBJ1-5 TRBV15 CATSSRRGYSNQPQHF TGTGCCACCAGCAGCCGTAGGGGATATAGTAATCAGCCCCAGCATTTT
TRBD1 many TRBJ2-3 TRBV20-1 CSAREPPTGASTDTQYF TGCAGTGCGAGAGAACCCCCGACAGGGGCGAGCACAGATACGCAGTATTTT
- many TRBJ1-5 TRBV29-1 CSVAQGLNQPQHF TGCAGCGTCGCCCAGGGCCTCAATCAGCCCCAGCATTTT
- many TRBJ2-1 TRBV5-1 CASSLTGSSSYNEQFF TGCGCCAGCAGCTTGACCGGAAGTAGCTCCTACAATGAGCAGTTCTTC
TRBD1 many TRBJ1-5 TRBV29-1 CSVGQQGINQPQHF TGCAGCGTTGGCCAACAGGGGATCAATCAGCCCCAGCATTTT
- many TRBJ1-6 TRBV20-1 CSARTSRDSPLHF TGCAGTGCGAGGACAAGTCGAGATTCACCCCTCCACTTT
- many TRBJ2-7 TRBV5-1 CASRVQGSGSSYEQYF TGCGCCAGCAGAGTCCAAGGGTCAGGAAGCTCCTACGAGCAGTACTTC
TRBD2 many TRBJ2-5 TRBV12-3/TRBV12-4 CASSHSGRGETQYF TGTGCCAGCAGCCATAGCGGGAGGGGCGAGACCCAGTACTTC
- many TRBJ2-3 TRBV7-9 CASSDLAISTDTQYF TGTGCCAGCAGTGATTTAGCGATCAGCACAGATACGCAGTATTTT
- many TRBJ2-4 TRBV28 CASSLSQSKNIQYF TGTGCCAGCAGTTTATCGCAGTCCAAAAACATTCAGTACTTC
- many TRBJ1-4 TRBV3-1 CASSPRGSRDEKLFF TGTGCCAGCAGCCCACGCGGGTCGAGAGATGAAAAACTGTTTTTT
- many TRBJ1-1 TRBV7-9 CASSLGGPDGMNTEAFF TGTGCCAGCAGCTTAGGGGGCCCCGATGGAATGAACACTGAAGCTTTCTTT
- many TRBJ2-1 TRBV27 CASSSRVLYNEQFF TGTGCCAGCAGTTCCAGGGTCCTCTACAATGAGCAGTTCTTC
- many TRBJ2-3 TRBV10-2 CASSETQRADTQYF TGCGCCAGCAGTGAGACTCAACGCGCAGATACGCAGTATTTT
TRBD1 medium-sized TRBJ2-7 TRBV5-1 CASSFGTGVSYEQYF TGCGCCAGCAGCTTCGGTACAGGGGTTTCCTACGAGCAGTACTTC
- many TRBJ2-7 TRBV5-1 CASSTGAYEQYF TGCGCCAGCAGCACGGGCGCCTACGAGCAGTACTTC
- many TRBJ2-7 TRBV7-2 CASSRAGSGSSYEQYF TGTGCCAGCAGCCGCGCGGGGAGCGGAAGCTCCTACGAGCAGTACTTC
- many TRBJ1-2 TRBV7-3 CASSPGRDYGYTF TGTGCCAGCAGCCCGGGGAGGGACTATGGCTACACCTTC
- many TRBJ1-3 TRBV10-3 CAISVRYRNTIYF TGTGCCATCAGTGTTAGGTATCGAAACACCATATATTTT
TRBD2 many TRBJ2-1 TRBV9 CASSVVSGSSDEQFF TGTGCCAGCAGCGTAGTAAGCGGGAGTAGCGATGAGCAGTTCTTC
TRBD2 many TRBJ2-1 TRBV24-1 CATSDRTSGSSNEQFF TGTGCCACCAGTGATCGGACTAGCGGGTCCTCTAATGAGCAGTTCTTC
TRBD1 many TRBJ2-5 TRBV20-1 CSVTRDRGQETQYF TGCAGTGTTACCCGGGACAGGGGGCAAGAGACCCAGTACTTC
TRBD2 many TRBJ2-1 TRBV29-1 CSVRPGLAGVGNEQFF TGCAGCGTTCGACCGGGACTAGCGGGAGTAGGGAATGAGCAGTTCTTC
- many TRBJ2-7 TRBV28 CASGRQFYEQYF TGTGCCAGCGGGAGACAGTTCTACGAGCAGTACTTC